The rows below give T cell receptor beta chains drawn from one sample of a study of regulatory T cells in long-lasting Graves disease. A single record per CDR3 protein comes from TCRdb applying MiXCR to the multiplex PCR reads. The sample holds hundreds of thousands of distinct CDR3 sequences, 15% to 20% seen once. The same data also contributed to another study, on T cells in Graves' hyperthyroidism and ophthalmopathy.

This material consisted of peripheral blood mononuclear cells (PBMCs), taken at new diagnosis, from a patient treated with antithyroid drugs. The receptors were sampled from a man aged 40-49 years with Graves disease. The CDR3 runs from the conserved cysteine through the conserved F or W. A D gene is named only where the DNA matches it firmly. Clone size is shown for a subset of rows, as once, few, many or a class of expanded clone.

.	TRBV28	many	TRBJ1-1	TGTGCCAGCAGTTCCCGGACAGCCCTTGAAGCTTTCTTT	CASSSRTALEAFF
TRBD1	TRBV10-3	few	TRBJ1-2	TGTGCCATCAGAGATGACAGCCGCAGGGGGTATGGCTACACCTTC	CAIRDDSRRGYGYTF
.	TRBV20-1	.	TRBJ2-7	TGCAGTGCTAGGCCCCACGGGGCCTACGAGCAGTACTTC	CSARPHGAYEQYF
TRBD2	TRBV7-2	.	TRBJ2-1	TGTGCCAGCAGCTTAGGTCTAGCGGGAGTTTTCAATGAGCAGTTCTTC	CASSLGLAGVFNEQFF
TRBD1	TRBV2	few	TRBJ2-4	TGTGCCAGTCAAGGACAGGAGCCTACCAAAAACATTCAGTACTTC	CASQGQEPTKNIQYF
TRBD2	TRBV6-1	.	TRBJ2-5	TGTGCCAGCAGAGGGATAGCGGGGGTGGAGACCCAGTACTTC	CASRGIAGVETQYF
.	TRBV2	many	TRBJ2-7	TGTGCCAGCACGGAGTTTACCTACGAGCAGTACTTC	CASTEFTYEQYF
.	TRBV6-5	.	TRBJ2-3	TGTGCCAGCAGTTACGAAGCGGTTAGCACAGATACGCAGTATTTT	CASSYEAVSTDTQYF
.	TRBV28	.	TRBJ1-2	TGTGCCAGCCAGTCGGCGGGGTGGTATGGCTACACCTTC	CASQSAGWYGYTF
.	TRBV12-3/TRBV12-4	many	TRBJ2-7	TGTGCCAGCAGTCCCCCTTACACCTACGAGCAGTACTTC	CASSPPYTYEQYF